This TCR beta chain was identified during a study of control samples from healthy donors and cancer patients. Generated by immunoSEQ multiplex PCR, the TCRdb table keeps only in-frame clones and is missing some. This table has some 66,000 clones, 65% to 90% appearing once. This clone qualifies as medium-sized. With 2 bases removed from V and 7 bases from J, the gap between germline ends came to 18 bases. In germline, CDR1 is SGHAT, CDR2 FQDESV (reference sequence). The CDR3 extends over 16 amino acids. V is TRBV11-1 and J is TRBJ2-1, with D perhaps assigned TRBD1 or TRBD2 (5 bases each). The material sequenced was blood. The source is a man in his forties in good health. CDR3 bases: TGTGCCAGCAGCTTATTGAGGGGCCCTCAACCAAATGAGCAGTTCTTC. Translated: CASSLLRGPQPNEQFF.